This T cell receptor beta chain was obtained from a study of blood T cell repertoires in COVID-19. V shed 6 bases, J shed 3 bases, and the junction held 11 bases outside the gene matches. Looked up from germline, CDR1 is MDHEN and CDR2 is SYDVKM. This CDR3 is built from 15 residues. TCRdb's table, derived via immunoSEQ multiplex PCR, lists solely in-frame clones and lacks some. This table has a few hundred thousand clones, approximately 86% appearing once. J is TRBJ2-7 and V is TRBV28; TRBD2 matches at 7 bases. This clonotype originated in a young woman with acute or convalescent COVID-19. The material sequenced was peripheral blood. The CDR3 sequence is CASRRTGGTNYEQYF. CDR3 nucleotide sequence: TGTGCCAGCAGACGGACGGGGGGAACGAACTACGAGCAGTACTTC.